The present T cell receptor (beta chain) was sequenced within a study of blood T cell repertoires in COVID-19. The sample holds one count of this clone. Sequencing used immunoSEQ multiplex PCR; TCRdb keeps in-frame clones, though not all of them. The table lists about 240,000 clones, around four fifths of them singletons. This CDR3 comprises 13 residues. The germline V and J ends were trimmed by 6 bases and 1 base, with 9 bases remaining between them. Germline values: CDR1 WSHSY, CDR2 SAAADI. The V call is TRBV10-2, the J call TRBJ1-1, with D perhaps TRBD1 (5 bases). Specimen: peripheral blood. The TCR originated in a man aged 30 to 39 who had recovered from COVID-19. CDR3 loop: CASRPGGNTEAFF. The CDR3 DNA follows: TGCGCCAGCAGGCCGGGGGGGAACACTGAAGCTTTCTTT.